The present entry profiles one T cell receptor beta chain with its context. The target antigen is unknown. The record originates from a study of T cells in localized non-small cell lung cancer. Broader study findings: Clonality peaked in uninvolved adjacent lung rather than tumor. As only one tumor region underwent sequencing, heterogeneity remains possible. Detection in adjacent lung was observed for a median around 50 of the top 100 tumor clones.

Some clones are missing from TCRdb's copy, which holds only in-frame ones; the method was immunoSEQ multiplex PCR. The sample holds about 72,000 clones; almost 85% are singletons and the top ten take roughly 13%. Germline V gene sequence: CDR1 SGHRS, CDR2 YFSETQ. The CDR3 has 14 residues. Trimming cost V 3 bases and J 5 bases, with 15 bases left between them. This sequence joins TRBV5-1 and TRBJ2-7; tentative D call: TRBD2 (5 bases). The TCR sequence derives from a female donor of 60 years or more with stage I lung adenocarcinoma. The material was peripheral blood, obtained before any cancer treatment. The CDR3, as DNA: TGCGCCAGCAGCTCGGGTGGCGGGTTCGACGAGCAGTACTTC. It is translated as CASSSGGGFDEQYF.